This passage covers 17 T cell receptor beta chains from one sample sequenced in a study of cytomegalovirus exposure and HLA in healthy donors. TCRdb keeps only in-frame clones here, not all; method: immunoSEQ multiplex PCR. The table lists a few hundred thousand clones, 90% of them singletons, with approximately 3.1% in the top ten. Sequenced sample: PBMCs. Receptor source: a woman aged 25 to 39 in good health and CMV-seronegative.

V is TRBV11-2 and J is TRBJ1-1; D not certain. CDR3 size: 15 residues. Germline lookup yields CDR1 SGHAT and CDR2 FQNNGV. Between the trimmed V and J ends, which lost 1 base and 2 bases, there was a span of 11 bases. The CDR3 nucleotides are TGTGCCAGCAGCTTAGGAGATTGGGGAAACACTGAAGCTTTCTTT. Amino acids: CASSLGDWGNTEAFF.

The chain employs TRBV6-1 and TRBJ2-1, with 11 bases fitting TRBD2. CDR1 and CDR2 from the germline V gene are MNHNS and SASEGT. The ends lost 1 base at V and 5 bases at J; junction bases unmatched: 7. CDR3 length: 17 amino acids. CDR3 bases: TGTGCCAGCAGTGAAGGGCCACTAGCGGGAGATAACAATGAGCAGTTCTTC. Amino acid sequence: CASSEGPLAGDNNEQFF.

The chain employs TRBV5-1 and TRBJ2-3; perhaps TRBD1 as D (6 bases). Deletions cut 0 bases from V and 2 bases from J, with 10 bases between. This CDR3 comprises 15 residues. Germline V gene sequence: CDR1 SGHRS, CDR2 YFSETQ. CDR3 amino acids: CASSLGGHNTDTQYF. As DNA, the CDR3 is TGCGCCAGCAGCTTGGGGGGACACAACACAGATACGCAGTATTTT.

This clone was observed a few times. The rearrangement joins TRBV4-2 to TRBJ2-7, with 9 bases aligning to TRBD1. J gave up 0 bases and V 5 bases, and 5 bases lay outside the gene matches. CDR3 size: 15 residues. CDR1 and CDR2 (germline): LGHNA, YNFKEQ. In DNA form, the CDR3 reads TGTGCCAGCAGCTGGGGGACAGGGAGCTCCTACGAGCAGTACTTC. This codes for CASSWGTGSSYEQYF.

The J gene is TRBJ2-5, the V gene TRBV29-1; no clear D gene. Trimming cost V 4 bases and J 3 bases, with 9 bases left between them. The CDR3 runs 12 residues. Germline loops: CDR1 SQVTM, CDR2 ANQGSEA. For the CDR3, the DNA is TGCAGCGTTGTTACGGGTGAAGAGACCCAGTACTTC. Translated: CSVVTGEETQYF.

The rearrangement uses TRBV11-2 and TRBJ2-5; 10 nucleotides align to TRBD2. CDR3 length equals 16 residues. CDR1 is SGHAT and CDR2 is FQNNGV in the germline V gene. V was clipped by 5 bases and J by 2 bases; unmatched bases: 8. The DNA of the CDR3 is TGTGCCAGCAGCACGTTCGGGACTAGCGTTCAAGAGACCCAGTACTTC. This encodes CASSTFGTSVQETQYF.

This chain connects TRBV28 to TRBJ1-2, with D possibly TRBD1 on 5 matching bases. Looked up from germline, CDR1 is MDHEN and CDR2 is SYDVKM. This CDR3 spans 16 amino acids. V was cut by 6 bases and J by 5 bases, with 22 bases left in between. The CDR3 DNA reads TGTGCCAGCAGGGATTCGGTAGGGGTTACCATATATGGCTACACCTTC. As protein: CASRDSVGVTIYGYTF.

The rearrangement uses TRBV11-2 and TRBJ2-7; D not certain. With 0 bases removed from V and 7 bases from J, the gap between germline ends came to 16 bases. The CDR3 runs to 15 residues. CDR1 is SGHAT, CDR2 FQNNGV, per germline. The CDR3 nucleotides read TGTGCCAGCAGCTTAGACTTACACCCAGCCAAGGAGCAGTACTTC. Translated: CASSLDLHPAKEQYF.

This clone appeared a few times. The rearrangement joins TRBV11-3 to TRBJ1-2; TRBD1 is a possible D gene (5 bases). This CDR3 has 14 residues. CDR1 SGHNT and CDR2 YENEEA come from the germline V gene. Trimming took 0 bases from V and 4 from J, leaving 9 bases between them. DNA for the CDR3: TGTGCCAGCAGCTTAGATAAGGGGACCTATGGCTACACCTTC. Residues: CASSLDKGTYGYTF.

This clone was found a few times. This chain uses TRBV6-1 with TRBJ2-3; TRBD2 matches at 13 bases. The germline CDR1 and CDR2 sequences are MNHNS and SASEGT. The CDR3 is made up of 15 amino acids. After removal of 6 bases from V and 4 bases from J, the junction contained 4 bases not matched to a gene. For the CDR3, the DNA is TGTGCCAGCAGAGGACTAGCGGGAGCCCCAGATACGCAGTATTTT. Translating gives CASRGLAGAPDTQYF.

V gene TRBV5-1 combines with J gene TRBJ2-7; D is perhaps TRBD1 (6 bases). Germline V gene data show CDR1 as SGHRS and CDR2 as YFSETQ. The CDR3 is made up of 14 amino acids. The V end lost 4 bases, the J end lost 3 bases, and 14 bases lay between the germline ends. This CDR3 reads CASSIQGVGYEQYF. The CDR3 bases are TGCGCCAGCAGCATACAGGGAGTCGGCTACGAGCAGTACTTC. Full variable domain (rest looked up from reference TRBV5-1 and TRBJ2-7): KAGVTQTPRYLIKTRGQQVTLSCSPISGHRSVSWYQQTPGQGLQFLFEYFSETQRNKGNFPGRFSGRQFSNSRSEMNVSTLELGDSALYLCASSIQGVGYEQYFGPGTRLTVT.

The rearrangement joins TRBV19 to TRBJ2-3; D is possibly TRBD2 (6 bases). The V end was cut by 5 bases, the J end by 4 bases, with 13 bases between. In germline, CDR1 is LNHDA, CDR2 SQIVND (reference sequence). This CDR3 region has 14 residues. The CDR3 DNA reads TGTGCCAGTAGTTTGGGAGGCGGCGCAGATACGCAGTATTTT. It is translated as CASSLGGGADTQYF.

J is TRBJ2-7 and V is TRBV6-5, with 9 bases fitting TRBD1. The CDR3 contains 14 residues. Germline trimming cut 7 bases from V and 2 bases from J; bases unmatched to any gene: 6. In germline, CDR1 is MNHEY, CDR2 SVGAGI. The CDR3 region is CASIAGTGTYEQYF. In DNA, the CDR3 is TGTGCCAGCATCGCCGGGACAGGGACCTACGAGCAGTACTTC.

The rearrangement uses TRBV27 and TRBJ2-7; D is unclear. This CDR3 contains 17 residues. V lost 7 bases and J lost 0, with 22 bases in between. CDR1 and CDR2 from the germline V gene are MNHEY and SMNVEV (reference sequence). This chain's CDR3 is CASTLFSGPPLSYEQYF. DNA of the CDR3: TGTGCCAGCACCCTTTTCAGTGGCCCTCCCCTCTCCTACGAGCAGTACTTC.

J is TRBJ2-7 and V is TRBV27; TRBD1 matches 9 bases. V lost 4 bases, J lost 0 bases, and 19 bases stayed unmatched. CDR3 length: 20 residues. CDR1 and CDR2 from the germline V gene are MNHEY and SMNVEV (reference sequence). This CDR3 reads CASSSTYRGLRASRSYEQYF. CDR3 bases: TGTGCCAGCAGTTCCACTTACAGGGGGCTCCGGGCCAGCCGCTCCTACGAGCAGTACTTC.

The gene calls are TRBV7-6 and TRBJ2-7; TRBD2 matches 8 bases. The CDR3 totals 14 residues. Germline trimming cut 5 bases from V and 4 bases from J; bases unmatched to any gene: 7. Germline CDR1 is SGHVS and CDR2 is FNYEAQ. The CDR3 protein is CASSLSGTRYEQYF. CDR3 in DNA: TGTGCCAGCAGCCTTAGCGGGACTCGTTACGAGCAGTACTTC.

J is TRBJ2-1 and V is TRBV18; 7 bases fit TRBD2. V trimming: 2 bases; J trimming: 4 bases; junction bases outside the gene matches: 5. The CDR3 has 15 amino acids. Germline V gives CDR1 KGHSH, CDR2 LQKENI. CDR3 region: CASSPAGDLYNEQFF. CDR3 sequence (DNA): TGTGCCAGCTCACCAGCGGGAGATCTGTACAATGAGCAGTTCTTC.